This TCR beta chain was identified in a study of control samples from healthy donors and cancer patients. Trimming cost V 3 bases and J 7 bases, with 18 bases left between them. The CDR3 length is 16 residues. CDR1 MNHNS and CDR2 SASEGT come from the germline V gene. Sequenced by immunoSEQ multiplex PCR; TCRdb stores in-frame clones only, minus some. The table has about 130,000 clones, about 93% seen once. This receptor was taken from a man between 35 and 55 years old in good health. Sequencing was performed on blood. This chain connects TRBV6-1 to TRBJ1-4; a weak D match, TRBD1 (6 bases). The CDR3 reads CASSEAGGTLAEKLFF. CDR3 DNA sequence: TGTGCCAGCAGTGAGGCGGGGGGGACATTAGCTGAAAAACTGTTTTTT.